Presented here are 15 T cell receptor beta chains from one specimen sequenced in a study of blood T cells in healthy people across ages. The authors ran a second PCR of about 6 to 11 cycles using a sample-barcoded 5' primer and a J-beta primer mix. Each CDR3 protein is one row after TCRdb ran MiXCR on the 5' RACE reads. Of some 1.5 million distinct CDR3 sequences detected, approximately 30% appear once; the ten largest clones hold 7.7%. The sequencing sample was made of blood. The receptor source for this set is a woman in her 30s in good health.

Here the CDR3 reads CAWSHWGGEGYGYTF. For the CDR3, the DNA is TGTGCCTGGAGTCATTGGGGAGGGGAGGGCTATGGCTACACCTTC. The rearrangement links TRBV30 to TRBJ1-2; TRBD1 is a possible D gene (5 bases). V lost 2 bases, J lost 4 bases, and 17 bases lay in between. This CDR3 region has 15 residues. CDR1 and CDR2 (germline): GTSNPN, SVGIG (reference sequence).

Regarding this clonotype: The junction differs from germline at one of its ends, possibly a read error. The genes are TRBV12-3 or TRBV12-4 and TRBJ2-1; a weak D match, TRBD1 (6 bases). This CDR3 comprises 14 residues. The CDR3 loop reads CASSSKGWDNEQFF. In DNA form, the CDR3 reads TGTGCCAGCAGCTCCAAGGGGTGGGACAATGAGCAGTTCTTT.

On this clonotype: With a much larger clone just one base away, this may be a read error. J is TRBJ2-5 and V is TRBV20-1, with 7 bases identical to TRBD2. Near its end, the DNA agrees better with TRBJ2-7, so the J call may be wrong. The germline CDR1 and CDR2 sequences are DFQATT and SNEGSKA (reference sequence). The CDR3 sequence is 13 residues long. CDR3 bases: TGCAGTGCTGGAAAACTAGTAGCGGGCGAGCAGTACTTC. Protein sequence: CSAGKLVAGEQYF.

The chain recombines TRBV5-4 with TRBJ2-5; maybe TRBD2 (6 bases). TRBJ2-7 explains the end of the DNA better; the J call may be wrong. The germline gives CDR1 SGHNT, CDR2 YYREEE (reference sequence). The CDR3 has 16 amino acids. CDR3: CASSFGRDRSSSEQYF. CDR3 bases: TGTGCCAGCAGCTTCGGGCGGGATAGGAGTAGCAGCGAGCAGTACTTC.

The chain joins TRBV24-1 to TRBJ2-1; 7 positions agree with TRBD1. Germline V gene sequence: CDR1 KGHDR, CDR2 SFDVKD. This CDR3 spans 17 amino acids. Trimming cost V 7 bases and J 9 bases; bases outside gene matches: 20. CDR3 in amino acids: CATSDGNTGAAFSEQFF. CDR3 nucleotides: TGTGCCACCAGCGATGGAAATACAGGGGCTGCGTTTAGTGAGCAGTTCTTC.

The rearrangement links TRBV20-1 to TRBJ2-3; the D is unclear. The CDR3 runs to 12 residues. Trimming removed 2 bases from V and 2 bases from J, with 5 bases in between. Per the germline V gene, CDR1 is DFQATT and CDR2 is SNEGSKA (reference sequence). The CDR3 loop is CSARIATDTQYF. CDR3 coding DNA: TGCAGTGCTAGAATAGCCACAGATACGCAGTATTTT.

CDR3 DNA sequence: TGTGCCAGCATTGGGGGCTCGGTCGAGCAGTACTTC. Protein sequence: CASIGGSVEQYF. The genes are TRBV28 and TRBJ2-7; perhaps TRBD1 as D (6 bases). Germline V CDR1 and CDR2: MDHEN, SYDVKM. V shed 7 bases and J shed 6 bases, with 13 bases lying between them. The CDR3 consists of 12 residues.

The chain recombines TRBV29-1 with TRBJ2-5; either TRBD1 or TRBD2 may supply D (5 bases each). The CDR3 extends over 13 amino acids. Between the trimmed V and J ends, which lost 5 bases and 2 bases, there was a span of 12 bases. CDR1 and CDR2 from the germline V gene are SQVTM and ANQGSEA. CDR3 protein: CSVLEGRQETQYF. CDR3 bases: TGCAGCGTTCTTGAGGGGAGACAAGAGACCCAGTACTTC.

This clonotype has only a few counts. This chain links TRBV6-5 with TRBJ1-4; the D gene is possibly TRBD1 (6 bases). Germline CDR1 is MNHEY and CDR2 is SVGAGI. Trimming pared 7 bases from V and 3 bases from J, leaving 18 bases between. The CDR3 runs 16 residues. CDR3 loop: CASTLRGAGPNEKLFF. The DNA for the CDR3 is TGTGCCAGCACCCTACGGGGGGCAGGCCCTAATGAAAAACTGTTTTTT.

V and J are TRBV12-3 or TRBV12-4 and TRBJ1-2, with D unclear. The length of the CDR3 is 15 residues. V shed 5 bases and J shed 7 bases, with 20 bases lying between them. The chain's CDR3 is CASSVGEQVAAGYTF. DNA of the CDR3: TGTGCCAGCAGTGTCGGGGAGCAGGTAGCCGCTGGCTACACCTTC.

V usage is TRBV28 and J usage is TRBJ2-2, with 7 bases identical to TRBD1. The germline V gene encodes CDR1 MDHEN and CDR2 SYDVKM. This CDR3 has 15 residues. Trimming at V came to 4 bases and at J to 4 bases, leaving 6 bases not matched to a gene. CDR3 sequence reads: CASSSWDRFTGELFF. The CDR3 DNA follows: TGTGCCAGCAGTTCATGGGACAGATTCACCGGGGAGCTGTTTTTT. The whole variable domain, filled in from reference TRBV28 and TRBJ2-2, reads DVKVTQSSRYLVKRTGEKVFLECVQDMDHENMFWYRQDPGLGLRLIYFSYDVKMKEKGDIPEGYSVSREKKERFSLILESASTNQTSMYLCASSSWDRFTGELFFGEGSRLTVL.

On this clonotype: The junction shows a germline mismatch at one end, possibly a read error. The V call is TRBV12-3 or TRBV12-4, the J call TRBJ2-3; 8 positions match TRBD1. The length of the CDR3 is 13 residues. CDR3 nucleotide sequence: TGTGCCAGCGCGGGACAGGTCGGGGATACGCGGTATTTT. Translated: CASAGQVGDTRYF.

This clonotype was seen many times. The V call is TRBV4-3, the J call TRBJ2-1; TRBD2 matches 10 bases. Trimming at V came to 0 bases and at J to 7 bases, leaving 6 bases not matched to a gene. The germline V gene has CDR1 LGHNA and CDR2 YSLEER. There are 16 residues in the CDR3. CDR3 bases: TGCGCCAGCAGCCAAGATTCTAGCGGGAGAGGTAATGAGCAGTTCTTC. Protein sequence: CASSQDSSGRGNEQFF.

About this clonotype itself: A much larger clone lies a single base off, so this may be a read error. The rearrangement uses TRBV6-5 and TRBJ2-7; 7 nucleotides agree with TRBD1. CDR3 length: 14 amino acids. Germline assignment: CDR1 MNHEY and CDR2 SVGAGI. V shed 6 bases and J 2 bases; nucleotides not matched to a gene: 7. The CDR3 reads CASRPRGQAYEQYF. CDR3 bases: TGTGCCAGCAGGCCCCGCGGACAGGCCTACGAGCAGTACTTC.

This clonotype was seen more than once but under ten times. The J gene is TRBJ2-4, the V gene TRBV3-1; 7 nucleotides match TRBD2. J lost 8 bases, V lost 2 bases, and 6 bases had no gene match. Germline CDR1 reads LGHDT; CDR2 reads YNNKEL (reference sequence). This CDR3 region has 14 residues. The CDR3 loop reads CASSQSGREDIQYF. CDR3 coding DNA: TGTGCCAGCAGCCAATCCGGACGGGAGGACATTCAGTACTTC.